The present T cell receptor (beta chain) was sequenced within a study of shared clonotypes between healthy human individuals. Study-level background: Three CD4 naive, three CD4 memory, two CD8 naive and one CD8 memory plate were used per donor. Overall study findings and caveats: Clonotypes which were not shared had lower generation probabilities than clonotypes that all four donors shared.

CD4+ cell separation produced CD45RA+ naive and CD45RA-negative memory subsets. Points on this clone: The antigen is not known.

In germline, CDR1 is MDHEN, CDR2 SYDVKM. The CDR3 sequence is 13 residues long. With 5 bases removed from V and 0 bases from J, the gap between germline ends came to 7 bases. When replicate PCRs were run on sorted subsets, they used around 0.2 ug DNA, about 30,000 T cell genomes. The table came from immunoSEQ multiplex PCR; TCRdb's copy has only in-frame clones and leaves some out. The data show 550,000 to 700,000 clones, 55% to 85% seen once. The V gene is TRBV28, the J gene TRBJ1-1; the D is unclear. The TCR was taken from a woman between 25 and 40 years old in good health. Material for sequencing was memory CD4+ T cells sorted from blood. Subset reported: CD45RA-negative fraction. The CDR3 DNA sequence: TGTGCCAGCAGTCAATCACTGAACACTGAAGCTTTCTTT. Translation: CASSQSLNTEAFF. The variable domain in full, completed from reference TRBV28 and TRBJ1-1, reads DVKVTQSSRYLVKRTGEKVFLECVQDMDHENMFWYRQDPGLGLRLIYFSYDVKMKEKGDIPEGYSVSREKKERFSLILESASTNQTSMYLCASSQSLNTEAFFGQGTRLTVV.